This TCR beta chain stems from a study of T cell changes during pregnancy in multiple sclerosis. TCRdb's table, derived via immunoSEQ multiplex PCR, lists solely in-frame clones and lacks some. The sample yields approximately 44,000 clones, roughly 89% seen once. The length of the CDR3 is 14 residues. Germline V CDR1 and CDR2: LNHNV, YYDKDF (reference sequence). Trimming took 1 base from V and 5 from J, leaving 12 bases between them. The sample here was CD4+ T cells from peripheral blood mononuclear cells, taken in the first trimester of pregnancy. The TCR was taken from a female donor with multiple sclerosis, enrolled in a pregnancy study. The V gene is TRBV15, the J gene TRBJ2-7; D unresolved. This CDR3 reads CATSRVIESHEQYF. The CDR3, as DNA: TGTGCCACCAGCAGAGTAATTGAGAGCCACGAGCAGTACTTC.